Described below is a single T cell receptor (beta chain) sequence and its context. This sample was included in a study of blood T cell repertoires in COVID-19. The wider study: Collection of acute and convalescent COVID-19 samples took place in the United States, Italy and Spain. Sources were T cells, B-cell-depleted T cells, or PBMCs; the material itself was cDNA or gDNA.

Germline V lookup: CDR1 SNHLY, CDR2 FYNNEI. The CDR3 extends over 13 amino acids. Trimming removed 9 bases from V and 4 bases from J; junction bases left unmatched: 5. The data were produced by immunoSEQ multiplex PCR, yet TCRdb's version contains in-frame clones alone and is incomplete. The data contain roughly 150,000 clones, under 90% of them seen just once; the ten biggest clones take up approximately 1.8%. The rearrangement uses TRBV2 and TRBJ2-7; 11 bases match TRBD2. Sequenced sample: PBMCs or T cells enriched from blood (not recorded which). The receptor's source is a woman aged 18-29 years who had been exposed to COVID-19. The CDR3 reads CASSGRAGYEQYF. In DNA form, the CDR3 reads TGTGCCAGTAGCGGGAGGGCCGGTTACGAGCAGTACTTC.